The 8 T cell receptor beta chains below all came from one sample that was sequenced in a study of blood T cell repertoires in COVID-19. Only in-frame clones appear in the TCRdb table, and some are missing; sequencing was by immunoSEQ multiplex PCR. In the table there are nearly 200,000 clones, approximately 80% of which are singletons. The sequenced sample consisted of peripheral blood. The receptor source for this set is a human donor in a cohort sampled during active COVID-19.

About this clone: Mismatch with germline at one junction end may stem from a read error. The J gene is TRBJ1-6, the V gene TRBV18; no clear D. The CDR3 is made up of 13 amino acids. Germline assignment: CDR1 KGHSH and CDR2 LQKENI. In DNA form, the CDR3 reads TGTGCCAGCTCACCAGAGGCGTCTTCATCCCTCCACTTT. This translates into CASSPEASSSLHF.

Notes on this clone: This same CDR3 is encoded by further DNA sequences in the sample. The gene calls are TRBV5-4 and TRBJ1-2, with D possibly TRBD1 on 5 matching bases. Germline CDR1 reads SGHNT; CDR2 reads YYREEE (reference sequence). V was trimmed by 0 bases and J by 6 bases, leaving 9 bases between them. There are 13 residues in the CDR3. DNA of the CDR3: TGTGCCAGCAGCTTGGCCGGGGGGGATGGCTACACCTTC. Its translation: CASSLAGGDGYTF.

The rearrangement uses TRBV6-1 and TRBJ1-3; D is perhaps TRBD1 (6 bases). CDR1 and CDR2 (germline): MNHNS, SASEGT. With 2 bases removed from V and 1 base from J, the gap between germline ends came to 12 bases. This CDR3 has 16 residues. The DNA of the CDR3 is TGTGCCAGCAGTGAAAGGGGGGGAATTTCTGGAAACACCATATATTTT. This sequence encodes CASSERGGISGNTIYF.

The gene calls are TRBV3-1 (or the pseudogene TRBV3-2) and TRBJ2-6, with 8 bases aligning to TRBD1. V lost 4 bases, J lost 2 bases, and 4 bases stayed unmatched. The CDR3 is 16 residues long. Germline V gives CDR1 LGHDT, CDR2 YNNKEL (reference sequence). The CDR3 DNA reads TGTGCCAGCAGCCGGGGACAGGTCACTGGGGCCAACGTCCTGACTTTC. Amino acid sequence: CASSRGQVTGANVLTF.

This sequence joins TRBV5-1 and TRBJ2-3; TRBD2 is a possible D gene (5 bases). The CDR3 runs to 16 residues. V shed 0 bases and J shed 4 bases, with 15 bases lying between them. Germline CDR1 and CDR2: SGHRS and YFSETQ. The CDR3 sequence: CASSLGVARAPDTQYF. In DNA, the CDR3 is TGCGCCAGCAGCTTGGGTGTAGCGAGGGCCCCAGATACGCAGTATTTT.

The V call is TRBV6-5, the J call TRBJ1-1; no definite D call. CDR3 length: 15 amino acids. The V end lost 7 bases, the J end lost 0 bases, and 15 bases lay between the germline ends. Germline CDR1 is MNHEY and CDR2 is SVGAGI. The CDR3 DNA reads TGTGCCAGCATCAAAGGGCGGGTAATGAACACTGAAGCTTTCTTT. Translation gives CASIKGRVMNTEAFF.

This clone was counted once. The chain joins TRBV4-1 to TRBJ2-3, with D unclear. Looked up from germline, CDR1 is MGHRA and CDR2 is YSYEKL. The ends were cut back, 1 base at V and 3 bases at J, with 2 bases in the middle. This CDR3 comprises 12 residues. CDR3 sequence reads: CASSQATDTQYF. Here the CDR3 DNA reads TGCGCCAGCAGCCAAGCGACAGATACGCAGTATTTT.

The genes are TRBV2 and TRBJ1-4, with D maybe TRBD1 (6 bases). Germline V gives CDR1 SNHLY, CDR2 FYNNEI. The CDR3 consists of 13 residues. Trimming removed 1 base from V and 14 bases from J, with 14 bases in between. The CDR3 loop reads CASSEESSTGLFF. Written as DNA, the CDR3 is TGTGCCAGCAGTGAAGAATCAAGTACAGGGCTGTTTTTT.